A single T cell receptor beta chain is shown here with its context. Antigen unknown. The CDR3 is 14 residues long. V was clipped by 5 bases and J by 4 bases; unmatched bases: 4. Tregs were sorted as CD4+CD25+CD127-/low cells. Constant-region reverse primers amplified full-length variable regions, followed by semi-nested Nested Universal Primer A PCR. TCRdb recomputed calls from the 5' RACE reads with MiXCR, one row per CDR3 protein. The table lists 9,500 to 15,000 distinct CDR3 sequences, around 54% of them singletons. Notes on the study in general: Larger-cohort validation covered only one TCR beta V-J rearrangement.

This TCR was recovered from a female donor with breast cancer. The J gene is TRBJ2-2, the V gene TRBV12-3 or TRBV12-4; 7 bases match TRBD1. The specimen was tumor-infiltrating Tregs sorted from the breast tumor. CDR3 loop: CASSDRALTGELFF. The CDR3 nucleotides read TGTGCCAGCAGTGACAGGGCCCTCACCGGGGAGCTGTTTTTT.